The next 26 T cell receptor beta chains were all read from a single sample in a study of blood T cells in healthy people across ages. Through a sample-barcoded 5' primer and a J-beta primer mix, a second PCR was run for about 7 to 12 cycles. One entry per CDR3 protein results from TCRdb running MiXCR on the 5' RACE reads. The repertoire includes around 1.5 million distinct CDR3 sequences, around 42% of them detected once, and approximately 7.9% sits in the top ten. Sequencing was performed on blood. Receptors originate from a woman under 30 in good health.

The chain uses TRBV20-1 and TRBJ1-2, with 12 bases fitting TRBD1. V lost 1 base and J lost 5; bases outside the gene matches: 8. CDR3 length: 16 residues. CDR1 is DFQATT and CDR2 is SNEGSKA in the germline V gene (reference sequence). The CDR3 sequence is CSARGWDRGQEYGYTF. DNA of the CDR3: TGCAGTGCTAGAGGTTGGGACAGGGGGCAGGAATATGGCTACACCTTC.

CDR3 DNA: TGTGCCAGCAGGCCGGGACTAGCGGCCAATGAGCAGTTCTTC. Protein product: CASRPGLAANEQFF. The chain combines TRBV6-5 with TRBJ2-1, with 11 nucleotides matching TRBD2. Trimming removed 6 bases from V and 6 bases from J; junction bases left unmatched: 4. CDR1 and CDR2 (germline): MNHEY, SVGAGI. The CDR3 consists of 14 residues.

DNA of the CDR3: TGTGCCAGCAGCTCACCCGGGACTAGCGCCGATACGCAGTATTTT. Translation: CASSSPGTSADTQYF. The gene calls are TRBV11-2 and TRBJ2-3, with TRBD2 identical over 10 bases. The trim removed 4 bases at V and 6 bases at J, leaving 7 bases unmatched. The V gene's germline CDR1 is SGHAT and CDR2 FQNNGV. The CDR3 is made up of 15 amino acids.

The sample holds a few counts of this clonotype. The chain is built from TRBV5-1 and TRBJ2-4; possibly TRBD1 for D (5 bases). Germline CDR1 reads SGHRS; CDR2 reads YFSETQ. The length of the CDR3 is 17 residues. V shed 0 bases and J shed 0 bases, with 13 bases lying between them. CDR3 sequence (DNA): TGCGCCAGCAGCTTGGAGGACACGACAATAGCCAAAAACATTCAGTACTTC. This sequence encodes CASSLEDTTIAKNIQYF.

The chain is built from TRBV7-2 and TRBJ2-3; 7 positions agree with TRBD2. V lost 5 bases and J lost 4; bases outside the gene matches: 9. Germline V CDR1 and CDR2: SGHTA, FQGNSA. This CDR3 contains 15 residues. CDR3 protein: CASSNVWTRADTQYF. CDR3 bases: TGTGCCAGCAGCAACGTCTGGACTAGGGCAGATACGCAGTATTTT.

The chain combines TRBV9 with TRBJ2-3, with 11 nucleotides matching TRBD2. V shed 7 bases and J 4 bases; nucleotides not matched to a gene: 8. The CDR3 runs to 15 residues. Germline loops: CDR1 SGDLS, CDR2 YYNGEE. For the CDR3, the DNA is TGTGCCAGCGGGGGGCTAGCGGGGGGACCAGATACGCAGTATTTT. Its translation: CASGGLAGGPDTQYF.

This clonotype was counted only a few times. The chain combines TRBV28 with TRBJ2-7; D tentatively reads TRBD1 or TRBD2 (6 bases each). The CDR3 spans 15 residues. Trimming shortened V by 6 bases and J by 2 bases, and 17 bases separated the two germline ends. CDR1 and CDR2 from the germline V gene are MDHEN and SYDVKM. For the CDR3, the DNA is TGTGCCAGCAGGGGGGGCGTAGGGTTACCCTACGAGCAGTACTTC. Translation: CASRGGVGLPYEQYF.

V and J are TRBV19 and TRBJ2-7, with D uncertain. There are 12 residues in the CDR3. Germline-derived CDR1 and CDR2 are LNHDA and SQIVND (reference sequence). Trimming took 2 bases from V and 6 from J, leaving 8 bases between them. The CDR3 region has the DNA TGTGCCAGTAGTATATCGACGTCCGAGCAGTACTTC. Residues: CASSISTSEQYF.

The V gene is TRBV20-1, the J gene TRBJ2-5, with D perhaps matching TRBD2 (6 bases). The CDR3 spans 12 residues. Trimming removed 4 bases from V and 3 bases from J, with 9 bases in between. The V gene's germline CDR1 is DFQATT and CDR2 SNEGSKA (reference sequence). The CDR3 protein is CSATTGEETQYF. CDR3 DNA sequence: TGCAGTGCTACCACGGGGGAAGAGACCCAGTACTTC.

The chain carries TRBV30 and TRBJ1-4, with D possibly TRBD1 on 5 matching bases. Germline V gene sequence: CDR1 GTSNPN, CDR2 SVGIG (reference sequence). The CDR3 sequence is 12 residues long. Trimming left V 4 bases short and J 4 bases short, with 7 bases between. This chain's CDR3 is CAWNRINEKLFF. Written as DNA, the CDR3 is TGTGCCTGGAACAGGATTAATGAAAAACTGTTTTTT.

This rearrangement joins TRBV7-8 to TRBJ2-5; D ambiguous. Trimming removed 2 bases from V and 1 base from J, with 14 bases in between. Germline V lookup: CDR1 SGHVS, CDR2 FQNEAQ. The CDR3 has 16 residues. CDR3 nucleotide sequence: TGTGCCAGCAGCTTATTGTCAAACGTCGCCCAAGAGACCCAGTACTTC. Amino acids: CASSLLSNVAQETQYF.

The CDR3 DNA is TGCGCCAGCAGCATGGTGACGGCGGGAGGTCCGGGCGAGCAGTACTTC. Translation gives CASSMVTAGGPGEQYF. This chain uses TRBV5-1 with TRBJ2-5, with 8 bases aligning to TRBD2. The J call may be incorrect, as the DNA end agrees better with TRBJ2-7. Germline V gives CDR1 SGHRS, CDR2 YFSETQ. The CDR3 runs 16 residues.

The gene calls are TRBV7-6 and TRBJ2-5, with a tentative D call TRBD1 (6 bases). The V end was cut by 4 bases, the J end by 11 bases, with 17 bases between. Germline-derived CDR1 and CDR2 are SGHVS and FNYEAQ. The CDR3 consists of 13 residues. In DNA form, the CDR3 reads TGTGCCAGCAGCTCCCCCACCGGGACACTTCAGTACTTC. The encoded protein is CASSSPTGTLQYF.

The chain joins TRBV27 to TRBJ2-1, with 7 bases fitting TRBD1. The CDR3 length is 14 residues. CDR1 is MNHEY and CDR2 is SMNVEV in the germline V gene (reference sequence). Trimming at V came to 4 bases and at J to 7 bases, leaving 7 bases not matched to a gene. As DNA, the CDR3 is TGTGCCAGCAGTTCTGGCGACAGGGAAAATGAGCAGTTCTTC. It specifies CASSSGDRENEQFF.

There are a few counts of this clonotype. This chain joins TRBV6-1 and TRBJ2-5, with 15 positions matching TRBD2. CDR1 is MNHNS, CDR2 SASEGT, per germline. The length of the CDR3 is 17 residues. Trimming cost V 5 bases and J 5 bases; bases outside gene matches: 9. The CDR3 protein is CASSPPGLAGGWETQYF. CDR3 sequence (DNA): TGTGCCAGCAGTCCCCCGGGACTAGCGGGAGGATGGGAGACCCAGTACTTC.

The rearrangement uses TRBV6-5 and TRBJ2-2; tentatively, D is TRBD1 (5 bases). Per the germline V gene, CDR1 is MNHEY and CDR2 is SVGAGI. Between the trimmed V and J ends, which lost 0 bases and 1 base, there was a span of 6 bases. The CDR3 spans 15 residues. The CDR3 protein is CASSYSTENTGELFF. CDR3 nucleotides: TGTGCCAGCAGTTACTCGACAGAGAACACCGGGGAGCTGTTTTTT.

The chain couples TRBV4-2 to TRBJ2-3, with D possibly being TRBD1 or TRBD2 (6 bases each). The germline V gene encodes CDR1 LGHNA and CDR2 YNFKEQ. With 1 base removed from V and 2 bases from J, the gap between germline ends came to 13 bases. The CDR3 covers 16 residues. The CDR3 sequence: CASSQGVGGDTDTQYF. DNA for the CDR3: TGTGCCAGCAGCCAAGGCGTCGGGGGCGACACAGATACGCAGTATTTT.

This clonotype turned up a few times. V gene TRBV7-9 combines with J gene TRBJ2-3, with 9 bases identical to TRBD2. The CDR3 spans 15 residues. The ends lost 2 bases at V and 4 bases at J; junction bases unmatched: 4. Germline V gene sequence: CDR1 SEHNR, CDR2 FQNEAQ (reference sequence). In DNA form, the CDR3 reads TGTGCCAGCAGCTTATCGCGGGGGGGCCCAGATACGCAGTATTTT. Protein: CASSLSRGGPDTQYF.

The genes are TRBV7-6 and TRBJ1-5; no firm D call. Germline CDR1 reads SGHVS; CDR2 reads FNYEAQ. Deletions cut 1 base from V and 4 bases from J, with 11 bases between. The CDR3 runs 15 residues. The CDR3 DNA is TGTGCCAGCAGCTTAGGGACGTCTAGGAATCAGCCCCAGCATTTT. This encodes CASSLGTSRNQPQHF.

This sequence joins TRBV4-1 and TRBJ1-1; no definite D call. The germline V and J ends were trimmed by 3 bases and 10 bases, with 9 bases remaining between them. Germline assignment: CDR1 MGHRA and CDR2 YSYEKL. The CDR3 has 11 residues. CDR3 in DNA: TGCGCCAGCAGCCAGGGTTGGGGAGCTTTCTTT. Its protein product is CASSQGWGAFF.

The genes are TRBV12-3 or TRBV12-4 and TRBJ1-1; a possible D gene is TRBD1 (5 bases). The V end was cut by 6 bases, the J end by 0 bases, with 11 bases between. The CDR3 length is 14 residues. The CDR3 DNA reads TGTGCCAGCAGGTCATGGGGGATGAACACTGAAGCTTTCTTT. This sequence encodes CASRSWGMNTEAFF.

Only a few counts were recorded for this clonotype. The V gene is TRBV20-1, the J gene TRBJ2-1, with D maybe TRBD2 (6 bases). Germline-derived CDR1 and CDR2 are DFQATT and SNEGSKA (reference sequence). This CDR3 contains 14 residues. The germline V and J ends were trimmed by 7 bases and 6 bases, with 19 bases remaining between them. CDR3 DNA: TGCAGTGGCCGGAGGGACTCCGCCCGCAATGAGCAGTTCTTC. Its translation is CSGRRDSARNEQFF.

V usage is TRBV7-2 and J usage is TRBJ2-5; TRBD1 is a possible D gene (6 bases). The germline V and J ends were trimmed by 6 bases and 5 bases, with 25 bases remaining between them. This CDR3 spans 17 amino acids. Germline V gene data show CDR1 as SGHTA and CDR2 as FQGNSA. In DNA, the CDR3 is TGTGCCAGCAGTTCAGGGGATATCAACCCCTTCGTGGAGACCCAGTACTTC. Its protein is CASSSGDINPFVETQYF.

In its sample, this clonotype was seen a few times. V and J are TRBV11-2 and TRBJ2-1; D gene uncertain. Trimming shortened V by 7 bases and J by 8 bases, and 9 bases separated the two germline ends. CDR3 length equals 11 residues. Germline V lookup: CDR1 SGHAT, CDR2 FQNNGV. CDR3 sequence reads: CASTQEDEQFF. Here the CDR3 DNA reads TGTGCCAGCACACAAGAGGATGAGCAGTTCTTC.

This clonotype was seen a few times. The chain links TRBV3-1 to TRBJ1-2; D call uncertain. CDR1 and CDR2 from the germline V gene are LGHDT and YNNKEL (reference sequence). Trimming took off 2 bases at V and 3 bases at J, with 10 bases between the two ends. This CDR3 has 14 residues. The chain's CDR3 is CASSQSELYYGYTF. CDR3 bases: TGTGCCAGCAGCCAATCGGAACTCTACTATGGCTACACCTTC.

There are a few counts of this clonotype. The genes are TRBV18 and TRBJ2-1; 11 bases are shared with TRBD2. Germline values: CDR1 KGHSH, CDR2 LQKENI. Unmatched junction bases numbered 6, after V lost 1 base and J lost 7 bases. This CDR3 has 16 amino acids. The CDR3 reads CASSPQPASGGNEQFF. The CDR3 coding sequence is TGTGCCAGCTCACCACAGCCGGCTAGCGGGGGGAATGAGCAGTTCTTC.